The next 7 T cell receptor beta chains were all read from a single sample in a study of cytomegalovirus exposure and HLA in healthy donors (dated by TCRdb to 2016 to 2017). Library preparation employed the immunoSEQ multiplex PCR assay. The multiplex PCR relied on a mix of 60 forward primers for TCR Vbeta segments and 13 reverse primers for TCR Jbeta segments. Imported from immuneACCESS, the table was reduced by TCRdb to in-frame sequences with V and J called. These copies leave out some clones; in studies compared against another copy, an unresolved V gene accounts for under half, and the cause of the remainder is not known. A total of 170,000 or so clones appear in this sample, roughly four fifths of them only once. The top ten hold roughly 1.6% of the sample. Sequencing was performed on PBMCs. The source of these receptors is a man in his forties or fifties in good health and CMV-seronegative.

This sequence joins TRBV28 and TRBJ2-7, with 9 bases aligning to TRBD2. The CDR3 extends over 15 amino acids. From germline, CDR1 is MDHEN and CDR2 SYDVKM. The V and J ends lost 1 base and 1 base, in that order; junction bases with no gene match: 2. The CDR3 is CASSLSSGASYEQYF. The CDR3 DNA follows: TGTGCCAGCAGTTTATCTAGCGGGGCTTCCTACGAGCAGTACTTC.

This clone was found once. The chain links TRBV7-3 to TRBJ2-5; 7 nucleotides line up with TRBD2. Germline CDR1 reads SGHTA; CDR2 reads FQGTGA. The CDR3 consists of 16 residues. The junction had 12 bases not matched to a gene; V was cut back by 2 bases and J by 6 bases. The CDR3 spells CASSLGGGAGLQTQYF. The CDR3 region has the DNA TGTGCCAGCAGCTTAGGGGGAGGGGCAGGCTTACAGACCCAGTACTTC. The full variable domain, its missing parts supplied by reference TRBV7-3 and TRBJ2-5, is GAGVSQTPSNKVTEKGKYVELRCDPISGHTALYWYRQSLGQGPEFLIYFQGTGAADDSGLPNDRFFAVRPEGSVSTLKIQRTERGDSAVYLCASSLGGGAGLQTQYFGPGTRLLVL.

This clone was seen just once. This rearrangement joins TRBV7-6 to TRBJ1-1; a weak D match, TRBD1 (5 bases). V was shortened by 1 base and J by 1 base, with 13 bases between the two germline ends. Per the germline V gene, CDR1 is SGHVS and CDR2 is FNYEAQ. The CDR3 is 16 amino acids. CDR3 DNA sequence: TGTGCCAGCAGCTTAGTACGGGGGGTGAGGAACACTGAAGCTTTCTTT. Translating gives CASSLVRGVRNTEAFF.

This chain connects TRBV14 to TRBJ1-2; TRBD1 might be the D (5 bases). Trimming cost V 2 bases and J 1 base, with 5 bases left between them. CDR3 length equals 13 residues. Germline CDR1 reads SGHDN; CDR2 reads FVKESK. The CDR3 sequence is CASSQQGNYGYTF. CDR3 in DNA: TGTGCCAGCAGCCAACAGGGTAACTATGGCTACACCTTC.

The chain has TRBV23-1 and TRBJ2-4; D might be TRBD2 (5 bases). TRBV23-1 is an ORF, and what it does is uncertain. V was cut by 8 bases and J by 2 bases, with 10 bases left in between. The CDR3 contains 13 residues. CDR3 bases: TGCGCCAGCGGGCCGGGGTCCAAAAACATTCAGTACTTC. Amino acids: CASGPGSKNIQYF.

CDR3 protein: CASSPAGGGQPQHF. CDR3 bases: TGCGCCAGCAGCCCGGCAGGGGGTGGCCAGCCCCAGCATTTT. V gene TRBV5-1 combines with J gene TRBJ1-5; TRBD1 matches 7 bases. This CDR3 has 14 residues. The V segment lost 4 bases and the J segment 7 bases; nucleotides outside the gene matches: 8. From germline, CDR1 is SGHRS and CDR2 YFSETQ. Variable domain in full (rest from reference TRBV5-1 and TRBJ1-5): KAGVTQTPRYLIKTRGQQVTLSCSPISGHRSVSWYQQTPGQGLQFLFEYFSETQRNKGNFPGRFSGRQFSNSRSEMNVSTLELGDSALYLCASSPAGGGQPQHFGDGTRLSIL.

The chain employs TRBV7-9 and TRBJ2-7; D not resolved. The CDR3 length is 12 residues. Per germline, CDR1 SEHNR and CDR2 FQNEAQ (reference sequence). V was trimmed by 7 bases and J by 6 bases, leaving 13 bases between them. This CDR3 is CASTLFSGEQYF. CDR3 bases: TGTGCCAGCACCCTGTTTTCGGGCGAGCAGTACTTC.